The sequence of this T cell receptor (beta chain) was determined in a study of T cell repertoires in cytomegalovirus infection. CDR1 is SGHVS and CDR2 is FNYEAQ in the germline V gene. This CDR3 is 15 amino acids long. V lost 4 bases and J lost 2, with 13 bases in between. TCRdb re-derived calls from the reads in MiXCR, one entry per CDR3 protein. The sample carries some 700,000 distinct CDR3 sequences, around 35% recorded once. Notes on this clonotype: Its target is unknown.

This TCR derives from a human donor in good health (CMV status not recorded). Some clones in this sample may be carry-over from other donors' samples. The genes are TRBV7-6 and TRBJ2-3; the D gene could be TRBD1 or TRBD2 (6 bases each). The material was cultured PBMCs, obtained from culture after CMV antigen stimulation. The CDR3 is CASSSGGGNTDTQYF. CDR3 nucleotide sequence: TGTGCCAGCAGCTCCGGGGGCGGGAACACAGATACGCAGTATTTT. Combining the CDR3 with reference TRBV7-6 and TRBJ2-3 gives the whole variable domain GAGVSQSPRYKVTKRGQDVALRCDPISGHVSLYWYRQALGQGPEFLTYFNYEAQQDKSGLPNDRFSAERPEGSISTLTIQRTEQRDSAMYRCASSSGGGNTDTQYFGPGTRLTVL.